A single sample gave rise to the 26 T cell receptor beta chains below, sequenced in a study of CD8+ T cells in alopecia areata. In each case, RNA was isolated and then reverse transcribed into cDNA as the sequencing template. Method: immunoSEQ multiplex PCR; TCRdb's copy keeps in-frame clones and lacks some. The top ten clones hold around 0.91% of a sample with some 160,000 clones, about two thirds of them seen once. The treatment denotes: oral pan-JAK inhibitor, 5-10 mg twice daily. The starting material was CD4+ T cells sorted from blood, obtained at week 4, from a patient treated with tofacitinib. All receptors derive from a human donor with alopecia areata.

The table lists this clone with a few counts. J is TRBJ2-5 and V is TRBV5-6; 9 bases align to TRBD2. This CDR3 region has 15 residues. CDR1 and CDR2 (germline): SGHDT, YYEEEE. V shed 3 bases, J shed 2 bases, and the junction held 5 bases outside the gene matches. The CDR3 here is CASSSSLAGQETQYF. The CDR3, as DNA: TGTGCCAGCAGCTCGAGTCTAGCGGGACAAGAGACCCAGTACTTC. The complete variable domain, with remaining parts taken from reference TRBV5-6 and TRBJ2-5, reads DAGVTQSPTHLIKTRGQQVTLRCSPKSGHDTVSWYQQALGQGPQFIFQYYEEEERQRGNFPDRFSGHQFPNYSSELNVNALLLGDSALYLCASSSSLAGQETQYFGPGTRLLVL.

The chain links TRBV29-1 to TRBJ2-5; 8 bases are shared with TRBD2. Looked up from germline, CDR1 is SQVTM and CDR2 is ANQGSEA. The V and J ends lost 8 bases and 5 bases, in that order; junction bases with no gene match: 7. The CDR3 consists of 12 residues. For the CDR3, the DNA is TGCAGCCCCGGGGGGGCAGGGGAGACCCAGTACTTC. This encodes CSPGGAGETQYF.

For the CDR3, the DNA is TGCAGCGTCGTCCTCGATGGTAGGGACGGTGAAGCTTTCTTT. Protein sequence: CSVVLDGRDGEAFF. This chain links TRBV29-1 with TRBJ1-1; D possibly corresponds to TRBD1 (5 bases). The V and J ends lost 6 bases and 7 bases respectively, with 21 bases between them. This CDR3 has 14 residues. Germline assignment: CDR1 SQVTM and CDR2 ANQGSEA.

This clone appeared a few times. The chain has TRBV2 and TRBJ2-3; D is uncertain. Germline CDR1 SNHLY, CDR2 FYNNEI. This CDR3 comprises 12 residues. Trimming left V 7 bases short and J 3 bases short, with 8 bases between. The CDR3 here is CASMLVTDTQYF. The CDR3 region has the DNA TGTGCCAGCATGTTAGTGACAGATACGCAGTATTTT.

This clone showed up just a few times. V and J are TRBV19 and TRBJ1-1, with 8 positions matching TRBD1. Germline V CDR1 and CDR2: LNHDA, SQIVND (reference sequence). V was pared by 5 bases and J by 6 bases, with 8 bases of the junction left unmatched. The CDR3 spans 14 residues. DNA of the CDR3: TGTGCCAGTAGTTCTCAGACAGGGGATTCTGAAGCTTTCTTT. Translating gives CASSSQTGDSEAFF.

The gene calls are TRBV7-9 and TRBJ1-2; 8 bases match TRBD1. The length of the CDR3 is 13 residues. Trimming removed 5 bases from V and 6 bases from J; junction bases left unmatched: 5. Looked up from germline, CDR1 is SEHNR and CDR2 is FQNEAQ (reference sequence). In nucleotides, the CDR3 is TGTGCCAGCAGCGAACGACAGGGGCATGGCTACACCTTC. Amino acid sequence: CASSERQGHGYTF.

The genes are TRBV11-2 and TRBJ2-4; TRBD1 aligns across 7 bases. Per the germline V gene, CDR1 is SGHAT and CDR2 is FQNNGV. V dropped 6 bases and J dropped 3; count of bases not matched to a gene: 2. The CDR3 loop spans 13 amino acids. Here the CDR3 reads CASSHRGKNIQYF. CDR3 DNA: TGTGCCAGCAGTCACAGGGGCAAAAACATTCAGTACTTC.

Points on this clone: Other DNA sequences in this sample translate to the same CDR3. V is TRBV29-1 and J is TRBJ1-5; unclear D gene. The CDR3 runs 14 residues. V lost 4 bases and J lost 0, with 10 bases in between. The germline V gene has CDR1 SQVTM and CDR2 ANQGSEA. The CDR3 here is CSVGTDYSNQPQHF. CDR3 sequence (DNA): TGCAGCGTTGGGACGGATTATAGCAATCAGCCCCAGCATTTT.

There are a few counts of this clone. The identical CDR3 is also encoded by other nucleotide sequences in the sample. The chain employs TRBV7-9 and TRBJ2-3, with D hard to call. The length of the CDR3 is 12 residues. Germline values: CDR1 SEHNR, CDR2 FQNEAQ (reference sequence). V dropped 2 bases and J dropped 0 bases, with 0 bases sitting between them. The CDR3 protein is CASSLSTDTQYF. The CDR3 DNA reads TGTGCCAGCAGCTTAAGCACAGATACGCAGTATTTT.

The chain links TRBV29-1 to TRBJ1-1; a weak D match, TRBD1 (6 bases). Germline V CDR1 and CDR2: SQVTM, ANQGSEA. The CDR3 runs 14 residues. Trimming shortened V by 4 bases and J by 2 bases, and 14 bases separated the two germline ends. CDR3 sequence reads: CSVAGGAANTEAFF. The CDR3 nucleotides read TGCAGCGTTGCGGGGGGCGCGGCCAACACTGAAGCTTTCTTT.

The chain has TRBV5-6 and TRBJ2-7; D unclear. The germline V and J ends were trimmed by 4 bases and 3 bases, with 5 bases remaining between them. The CDR3 is 11 residues long. CDR1 is SGHDT, CDR2 YYEEEE, per germline. The chain's CDR3 is CASSRDYEQYF. CDR3 DNA sequence: TGTGCCAGCAGCCGAGACTACGAGCAGTACTTC.

The chain joins TRBV7-2 to TRBJ2-4; D may correspond to TRBD1 or TRBD2 (5 bases each). The CDR3 spans 14 residues. CDR1 is SGHTA and CDR2 is FQGNSA in the germline V gene. The V gene lost 4 bases and the J gene lost 6 bases, with 13 bases spanning the gap. CDR3 nucleotides: TGTGCCAGCAGCTCCGACACGGGACGAAACATTCAGTACTTC. As protein: CASSSDTGRNIQYF.

In this sample, this clone turned up once. The gene calls are TRBV5-1 and TRBJ2-3, with D tentatively TRBD1 (6 bases). V was pared by 4 bases and J by 6 bases, with 15 bases between. The CDR3 spans 14 residues. Germline CDR1 reads SGHRS; CDR2 reads YFSETQ. CDR3 protein: CASSTGHLVDTQYF. The CDR3 DNA is TGCGCCAGCAGCACAGGGCATCTAGTTGATACGCAGTATTTT.

In its sample, this clone was seen once. The V and J genes are TRBV7-9 and TRBJ1-2, with 7 bases matching TRBD1. J gave up 7 bases and V 5 bases, and 13 bases lay outside the gene matches. Per germline, CDR1 SEHNR and CDR2 FQNEAQ (reference sequence). The CDR3 runs to 15 residues. The CDR3 nucleotides read TGTGCCAGCAGCCCCCGAGGGTTAGGGGGCTCTGGCTACACCTTC. It translates to CASSPRGLGGSGYTF. Full variable domain (rest looked up from reference TRBV7-9 and TRBJ1-2): DTGVSQNPRHKITKRGQNVTFRCDPISEHNRLYWYRQTLGQGPEFLTYFQNEAQLEKSRLLSDRFSAERPKGSFSTLEIQRTEQGDSAMYLCASSPRGLGGSGYTFGSGTRLTVV.

This clone was observed a few times. The rearrangement links TRBV4-1 to TRBJ2-5, with TRBD1 identical over 7 bases. Trimming at V came to 3 bases and at J to 5 bases, leaving 6 bases not matched to a gene. The CDR3 sequence is 14 residues long. In germline, CDR1 is MGHRA, CDR2 YSYEKL. The CDR3 coding sequence is TGCGCCAGCAGCCATCCCACGGACAGGGAGACCCAGTACTTC. It codes for CASSHPTDRETQYF.

This chain connects TRBV29-1 to TRBJ2-7, with D uncertain. The CDR3 loop spans 13 amino acids. V was shortened by 7 bases and J by 2 bases, with 15 bases between the two germline ends. Germline V gene data show CDR1 as SQVTM and CDR2 as ANQGSEA. The CDR3 coding sequence is TGCAGCGCTAGGAACCCGACAACCTACGAGCAGTACTTC. Its protein is CSARNPTTYEQYF.

V usage is TRBV30 and J usage is TRBJ2-5; 8 bases match TRBD1. Germline V gene lookup returns CDR1 GTSNPN and CDR2 SVGIG (reference sequence). V dropped 4 bases and J dropped 5; count of bases not matched to a gene: 9. The CDR3 contains 14 residues. CDR3 nucleotide sequence: TGTGCCTGGACCCGGACAGGGATTTTGGAGACCCAGTACTTC. As protein: CAWTRTGILETQYF.

The chain links TRBV11-2 to TRBJ1-1, with TRBD1 identical over 7 bases. Germline assignment: CDR1 SGHAT and CDR2 FQNNGV. The CDR3 runs to 15 residues. V lost 2 bases and J lost 1; bases outside the gene matches: 4. The CDR3 is CASSLSGQKNTEAFF. The DNA of the CDR3 is TGTGCCAGCAGCTTATCGGGACAGAAGAACACTGAAGCTTTCTTT. The whole variable domain, remainder taken from reference TRBV11-2 and TRBJ1-1, is EAGVAQSPRYKIIEKRQSVAFWCNPISGHATLYWYQQILGQGPKLLIQFQNNGVVDDSQLPKDRFSAERLKGVDSTLKIQPAKLEDSAVYLCASSLSGQKNTEAFFGQGTRLTVV.

This clone occurred a few times. The J gene is TRBJ2-6, the V gene TRBV21-1; TRBD2 is the table's D call, not checked against the DNA. TRBV21-1 has pseudogene status. The CDR3 runs to 17 residues. The CDR3: CATAPERELSGANVLTF. The CDR3, as DNA: TGTGCCACCGCCCCGGAGAGGGAGCTCTCTGGGGCCAACGTCCTGACTTTC.

This clone showed up just a few times. The chain links TRBV30 to TRBJ1-2; TRBD1 aligns across 7 bases. The J segment lost 7 bases and the V segment lost 0 bases, leaving 8 bases of the junction unmatched. The CDR3 sequence is 14 residues long. Germline-derived CDR1 and CDR2 are GTSNPN and SVGIG (reference sequence). The CDR3 sequence is CAWSVRGGGGGYTF. CDR3 DNA: TGTGCCTGGAGTGTACGAGGAGGGGGCGGTGGCTACACCTTC.

This clone appeared a single time. This chain links TRBV5-6 with TRBJ1-6; D gene unclear. CDR1 is SGHDT, CDR2 YYEEEE, per germline. The CDR3 is 15 amino acids. Trimming took off 1 base at V and 8 bases at J, with 13 bases between the two ends. DNA for the CDR3: TGTGCCAGCAGCTTGTTCGGGTCCTTTGATTCACCCCTCCACTTT. Translated, it gives CASSLFGSFDSPLHF.

This chain joins TRBV30 and TRBJ2-5; D gene unclear. CDR3 length: 11 residues. V was trimmed by 4 bases and J by 5 bases, leaving 8 bases between them. CDR1 and CDR2 (germline): GTSNPN, SVGIG (reference sequence). The CDR3 here is CAWTGSETQYF. CDR3 nucleotide sequence: TGTGCCTGGACTGGATCGGAGACCCAGTACTTC.

V is TRBV29-1 and J is TRBJ2-6; tentative D call: TRBD2 (6 bases). The V gene's germline CDR1 is SQVTM and CDR2 ANQGSEA. Trimming took off 7 bases at V and 2 bases at J, with 15 bases between the two ends. This CDR3 comprises 15 residues. The CDR3 region is CSAAPGGTGANVLTF. CDR3 sequence (DNA): TGCAGCGCCGCACCTGGAGGGACTGGGGCCAACGTCCTGACTTTC. The variable domain in full, completed from reference TRBV29-1 and TRBJ2-6, reads SAVISQKPSRDICQRGTSLTIQCQVDSQVTMMFWYRQQPGQSLTLIATANQGSEATYESGFVIDKFPISRPNLTFSTLTVSNMSPEDSSIYLCSAAPGGTGANVLTFGAGSRLTVL.

The chain carries TRBV25-1 and TRBJ2-5; D possibly corresponds to TRBD2 (6 bases). V lost 3 bases to trimming and J lost 3 bases, with 8 bases between them. Germline CDR1 reads MGHDK; CDR2 reads SYGVNS. The CDR3 is 13 amino acids. CDR3 protein: CASSDREKETQYF. The CDR3 DNA follows: TGTGCCAGCAGTGACCGGGAGAAAGAGACCCAGTACTTC.

The V and J genes are TRBV6-4 and TRBJ1-1; D uncertain. Trimming took off 5 bases at V and 3 bases at J, with 10 bases between the two ends. The germline CDR1 and CDR2 sequences are MRHNA and SNTAGT. The CDR3 contains 13 residues. The CDR3 bases are TGTGCCAGCAGTCACCGGGAGGACACTGAAGCTTTCTTT. It translates to CASSHREDTEAFF.

In its sample, this clone was seen once. V is TRBV7-2 and J is TRBJ2-5; 10 nucleotides match TRBD2. The CDR3 covers 18 residues. The germline V gene encodes CDR1 SGHTA and CDR2 FQGNSA. V was clipped by 2 bases and J by 2 bases; unmatched bases: 11. The CDR3 here is CASSLSRSGGWRQETQYF. The CDR3 DNA follows: TGTGCCAGCAGCTTAAGTCGTAGCGGGGGGTGGAGGCAAGAGACCCAGTACTTC. The complete variable domain, with remaining parts taken from reference TRBV7-2 and TRBJ2-5, reads GAGVSQSPSNKVTEKGKDVELRCDPISGHTALYWYRQSLGQGLEFLIYFQGNSAPDKSGLPSDRFSAERTGGSVSTLTIQRTQQEDSAVYLCASSLSRSGGWRQETQYFGPGTRLLVL.